Sequencing of this T cell receptor (beta chain) was carried out in a study of T cells after yellow fever vaccination. V lost 7 bases and J 2 bases, leaving 9 bases between the germline ends. Germline values: CDR1 MNHEY, CDR2 SVGEGT. The CDR3 is 13 residues long. To note about this clonotype: Its specificity is not known.

The authors made TCR cDNA by 5'RACE template switching, adding a universal primer site and UMIs. One entry per CDR3 protein results from TCRdb running MiXCR on the 5' RACE reads. Counted here are roughly 50,000 distinct CDR3 sequences, less than 9% occurring once; the ten biggest clones make up less than 35%. Study findings and constraints: Contaminating bulk clonotypes could be abundant in FACS-sorted repertoires. Reappearance after the booster was seen for most primary-vaccination clones, at 95% to 96% CD4 and 80% to 90% CD8.

The chain has TRBV6-2 or TRBV6-3 and TRBJ2-1; tentative D call: TRBD1 (5 bases). The sequenced sample was CD8+ T cells sorted from PBMCs, obtained roughly 14 days after the first yellow fever vaccination. The receptor was isolated from a man aged 18-30 years who received the YFV17D yellow fever vaccine. For the CDR3, the DNA is TGTGCCAGCATGGGGCAGGCCTACAATGAGCAGTTCTTC. It is translated as CASMGQAYNEQFF.